The 23 T cell receptor beta chains below come from one sample, sequenced in a study of T cells in Graves' hyperthyroidism and ophthalmopathy. Amplified TCR beta CDR3 regions derived from RNA transcripts. With the HTBI primer set, the TCR CDR3 went through a first round of RT-PCR. TCRdb used MiXCR to reprocess the multiplex PCR reads, holding one entry per CDR3 protein. The sample contains around 300,000 distinct CDR3 sequences, roughly 22% of which appear only once. Sequencing was performed on blood. These receptors came from a man aged 25 to 40 with Graves' ophthalmopathy.

V is TRBV28 and J is TRBJ1-5, with D unclear. This CDR3 has 12 amino acids. Looked up from germline, CDR1 is MDHEN and CDR2 is SYDVKM. CDR3 protein: CVTRASNQPQHF. DNA for the CDR3: TGTGTAACTCGCGCCAGCAATCAGCCCCAGCATTTT.

This clonotype was seen many times. The chain's CDR3 is CASSLAAGGPGYGYTF. The DNA for the CDR3 is TGTGCCAGCAGTTTAGCCGCAGGGGGGCCTGGCTATGGCTACACCTTC. The rearrangement joins TRBV28 to TRBJ1-2, with 7 positions matching TRBD1. The junction had 10 bases not matched to a gene; V was cut back by 2 bases and J by 4 bases. Germline V CDR1 and CDR2: MDHEN, SYDVKM. The CDR3 is 16 residues long.

There are many counts of this clonotype. The chain carries TRBV28 and TRBJ2-1, with 11 bases lining up with TRBD2. Germline lookup yields CDR1 MDHEN and CDR2 SYDVKM. This CDR3 is built from 17 residues. V lost 3 bases and J lost 8; bases outside the gene matches: 12. The CDR3 DNA reads as TGTGCCAGCAGTTTCGGGACTAGCGGAGGCCTTACCGATGAGCAGTTCTTC. It is translated as CASSFGTSGGLTDEQFF.

This clonotype was counted ten times or more. CDR3 in amino acids: CASSILDKAEQYF. The CDR3 DNA reads TGTGCCAGCAGCATATTAGACAAGGCCGAGCAGTACTTC. The V call is TRBV12-3 or TRBV12-4, the J call TRBJ2-7; no clear D. The CDR3 is made up of 13 amino acids. V was pared by 6 bases and J by 6 bases, with 15 bases between.

This chain connects TRBV19 to TRBJ2-2, with no clear D. Deletions cut 9 bases from V and 8 bases from J, with 7 bases between. The germline V gene has CDR1 LNHDA and CDR2 SQIVND (reference sequence). The CDR3 spans 10 residues. The DNA of the CDR3 is TGTGCCAGGGACCTGGGGGAGCTGTTTTTT. The encoded protein is CARDLGELFF.

In this sample, this clonotype turned up a few times. This chain uses TRBV5-1 with TRBJ2-7; D possibly corresponds to TRBD1 (5 bases). Trimming pared 4 bases from V and 5 bases from J, leaving 7 bases between. The CDR3 sequence is 11 residues long. Germline assignment: CDR1 SGHRS and CDR2 YFSETQ. The CDR3, as DNA: TGCGCCAGCAGCGGGGCTCACGAGCAGTACTTC. Protein sequence: CASSGAHEQYF.

This clonotype has ten or more counts. This chain joins TRBV7-3 and TRBJ2-1; TRBD2 agrees at 9 bases. The CDR3 spans 17 residues. The germline CDR1 and CDR2 sequences are SGHTA and FQGTGA. The J segment lost 4 bases and the V segment lost 5 bases, leaving 12 bases of the junction unmatched. CDR3 nucleotide sequence: TGTGCCAGCAGCCTCTATCCTAGCGGGGAAATTTACAATGAGCAGTTCTTC. Translating gives CASSLYPSGEIYNEQFF.

The chain links TRBV11-2 to TRBJ2-7; 11 bases fit TRBD2. The junction had 6 bases not matched to a gene; V was cut back by 6 bases and J by 5 bases. The CDR3 covers 14 residues. Germline V lookup: CDR1 SGHAT, CDR2 FQNNGV. The CDR3 is CASSFSGRADEQYF. CDR3 in DNA: TGTGCCAGCAGTTTTAGCGGGAGGGCAGACGAGCAGTACTTC.

The chain uses TRBV19 and TRBJ2-7; 7 positions agree with TRBD2. The CDR3 loop spans 15 amino acids. V lost 1 base, J lost 2 bases, and 5 bases stayed unmatched. Germline-derived CDR1 and CDR2 are LNHDA and SQIVND (reference sequence). The CDR3 here is CASSIVGTTTYEQYF. In DNA form, the CDR3 reads TGTGCCAGTAGTATAGTCGGGACTACCACCTACGAGCAGTACTTC.

This clonotype was observed a handful of times. The rearrangement links TRBV5-5 to TRBJ2-7, with D unresolved. The germline gives CDR1 SGHKS, CDR2 YYEKEE (reference sequence). This CDR3 contains 16 residues. The V end lost 4 bases, the J end lost 2 bases, and 19 bases lay between the germline ends. Here the CDR3 reads CASSPQAILTTYEQYF. DNA of the CDR3: TGTGCCAGCAGCCCCCAGGCAATCTTAACAACCTACGAGCAGTACTTC.

The chain joins TRBV30 to TRBJ2-7; 9 positions agree with TRBD1. This CDR3 is built from 16 residues. CDR1 GTSNPN and CDR2 SVGIG come from the germline V gene (reference sequence). The trim removed 7 bases at V and 6 bases at J, leaving 19 bases unmatched. CDR3 amino acids: CASWDRARVGYREQYF. The CDR3 DNA sequence: TGTGCCTCCTGGGACAGGGCAAGGGTGGGCTATCGCGAGCAGTACTTC.

In its sample, this clonotype was seen a few times. CDR3 sequence reads: CATGTGAKPQHF. CDR3 sequence (DNA): TGTGCCACCGGAACAGGGGCCAAGCCCCAGCATTTT. The genes are TRBV24-1 and TRBJ1-5; 7 bases agree with TRBD1. The CDR3 loop spans 12 amino acids. Per the germline V gene, CDR1 is KGHDR and CDR2 is SFDVKD. The trim removed 9 bases at V and 8 bases at J, leaving 6 bases unmatched.

The rearrangement uses TRBV4-1 and TRBJ1-2; 9 nucleotides agree with TRBD1. From germline, CDR1 is MGHRA and CDR2 YSYEKL. CDR3 length: 17 amino acids. V lost 1 base and J lost 2; bases outside the gene matches: 8. CDR3 residues: CASSQANVQGANYGYTF. The CDR3, as DNA: TGCGCCAGCAGCCAAGCAAACGTACAGGGGGCGAACTATGGCTACACCTTC.

A few counts support this clonotype. The chain recombines TRBV29-1 with TRBJ1-5; 8 nucleotides line up with TRBD1. V was pared by 6 bases and J by 0 bases, with 7 bases of the junction left unmatched. In germline, CDR1 is SQVTM, CDR2 ANQGSEA. The CDR3 totals 15 residues. CDR3 amino acids: CSVTTGVNSNQPQHF. CDR3 bases: TGCAGCGTAACGACAGGGGTGAATAGCAATCAGCCCCAGCATTTT.

The chain recombines TRBV29-1 with TRBJ1-1; 10 bases fit TRBD1. The CDR3 has 14 amino acids. Germline CDR1 SQVTM, CDR2 ANQGSEA. V was clipped by 5 bases and J by 10 bases; unmatched bases: 13. CDR3 in amino acids: CSVTRGTGVLGAFF. The DNA for the CDR3 is TGCAGCGTTACCCGAGGGACAGGGGTGCTCGGAGCTTTCTTT.

This chain uses TRBV9 with TRBJ2-2, with a weak D call TRBD2 (6 bases). Deletions cut 0 bases from V and 4 bases from J, with 16 bases between. The germline V gene has CDR1 SGDLS and CDR2 YYNGEE. The CDR3 consists of 17 residues. For the CDR3, the DNA is TGTGCCAGCAGCGTAGGCGGGCGGGGCGGTGGCACCGGGGAGCTGTTTTTT. Translating gives CASSVGGRGGGTGELFF.

The rearrangement links TRBV12-5 to TRBJ1-2; D gene unclear. Between the trimmed V and J ends, which lost 7 bases and 9 bases, there was a span of 24 bases. The CDR3 has 15 residues. Germline V gene lookup returns CDR1 LGHNT and CDR2 FRNRAP. CDR3 in DNA: TGTGCTAGTGCTACCACCCTTGGTCCTCGAAATAGCTACACCTTC. It codes for CASATTLGPRNSYTF. Together with reference TRBV12-5 and TRBJ1-2, the CDR3 gives the full variable domain: DARVTQTPRHKVTEMGQEVTMRCQPILGHNTVFWYRQTMMQGLELLAYFRNRAPLDDSGMPKDRFSAEMPDATLATLKIQPSEPRDSAVYFCASATTLGPRNSYTFGSGTRLTVV.

For the CDR3, the DNA is TGTGCCAGCAGTTTAGAACAGGGTTATCGAGAGACCCAGTACTTC. This gives the protein CASSLEQGYRETQYF. This chain joins TRBV12-3 or TRBV12-4 and TRBJ2-5, with D tentatively TRBD1 (6 bases). Deletions cut 1 base from V and 4 bases from J, with 13 bases between. CDR3 length: 15 residues.

This clonotype showed up just a few times. The chain is built from TRBV12-3 or TRBV12-4 and TRBJ2-1; 12 bases map to TRBD2. CDR3 size: 16 residues. V dropped 6 bases and J dropped 6; count of bases not matched to a gene: 9. This CDR3 reads CASSGWTSGKRNEQFF. The CDR3 bases are TGTGCCAGCAGCGGATGGACTAGCGGGAAACGCAATGAGCAGTTCTTC.

This clonotype occurred many times. The chain is built from TRBV27 and TRBJ2-3, with D tentatively TRBD2 (6 bases). Germline-derived CDR1 and CDR2 are MNHEY and SMNVEV (reference sequence). This CDR3 region has 15 residues. Trimming cost V 6 bases and J 4 bases, with 17 bases left between them. CDR3 coding DNA: TGTGCCAGCAGGAGGGAGGCAGGGAGCGCAGATACGCAGTATTTT. Protein: CASRREAGSADTQYF.

The CDR3 region is CASGSGRVYEQYF. CDR3 DNA: TGCGCCAGCGGCAGCGGGAGGGTCTACGAGCAGTACTTC. This chain joins TRBV10-2 and TRBJ2-7, with 10 bases that match TRBD2. This CDR3 has 13 amino acids. V lost 8 bases, J lost 3 bases, and 4 bases stayed unmatched. CDR1 is WSHSY, CDR2 SAAADI, per germline.

This clonotype was seen a handful of times. The gene calls are TRBV28 and TRBJ2-1, with TRBD2 as a possible D gene (5 bases). Trimming took off 6 bases at V and 6 bases at J, with 9 bases between the two ends. The germline V gene encodes CDR1 MDHEN and CDR2 SYDVKM. The CDR3 consists of 12 residues. The CDR3 nucleotides are TGTGCCAGCAGGTCCCGGGGCAATGAGCAGTTCTTC. Its translation: CASRSRGNEQFF. Based on the CDR3 plus reference TRBV28 and TRBJ2-1, the full variable domain is DVKVTQSSRYLVKRTGEKVFLECVQDMDHENMFWYRQDPGLGLRLIYFSYDVKMKEKGDIPEGYSVSREKKERFSLILESASTNQTSMYLCASRSRGNEQFFGPGTRLTVL.

This chain connects TRBV30 to TRBJ2-5; D gene unclear. The V and J ends lost 5 bases and 5 bases respectively, with 12 bases between them. From germline, CDR1 is GTSNPN and CDR2 SVGIG (reference sequence). This CDR3 has 12 residues. Here the CDR3 DNA reads TGTGCCTGGGGATCCGAGCAGGAGACCCAGTACTTC. Its protein is CAWGSEQETQYF. The full variable domain, completed using reference TRBV30 and TRBJ2-5, is SQTIHQWPATLVQPVGSPLSLECTVEGTSNPNLYWYRQAAGRGLQLLFYSVGIGQISSEVPQNLSASRPQDRQFILSSKKLLLSDSGFYLCAWGSEQETQYFGPGTRLLVL.